The clone carrying this TCR beta chain was detected many times. Its antigen is not known. The data originate from a study of T-cell memory formation after mild COVID-19. TCRdb reprocessed the 5' RACE reads with MiXCR, giving one entry per CDR3 protein. This table has about 150,000 distinct CDR3 sequences, around 5.8% appearing once. V lost 1 base and J 10 bases, leaving 11 bases between the germline ends. This CDR3 region has 13 residues. Per the germline V gene, CDR1 is SGHVS and CDR2 is FQNEAQ. Study conclusions and caveats: Clones that contracted from day 15 to 85 were balanced CD4/CD8, while later expanders leaned CD4+. Proof of SARS-CoV-2 specificity was absent for the second-wave clones that crested on day 37. Pre-infection memory held some responding clones, suggesting pre-existing cross-reactive T cells responded. The CD4+ clones that contracted clustered mainly within CM and EM, and the CD8+ clones concentrated in EMRA.

The sequenced material came from PBMCs or a T cell subset sorted from them (not recorded which). The sequence derives from an adult woman who had mild COVID-19 (a few samples of this study predate the infection). Cell type and time point are not known. V and J are TRBV7-8 and TRBJ1-5; no firm D call. CDR3 residues: CASSLVVQVPQHF. The DNA of the CDR3 is TGTGCCAGCAGCTTAGTGGTTCAGGTACCCCAGCATTTT.